Listed below are T cell receptor beta chains from one sample, sequenced in a study of blood T cell repertoires in COVID-19. Produced via immunoSEQ multiplex PCR; TCRdb's table is partial and in-frame only. The sample has approximately 220,000 clones, approximately 90% seen once. Sequences were obtained from PBMCs or T cells enriched from blood (not recorded which). These receptors came from a woman aged 18-30 years in a cohort exposed to, infected with or recovered from COVID-19 (not recorded which). Both conserved end residues are part of each CDR3. Fields, in order: V gene, clone size, J gene, D gene, CDR3 DNA, CDR3 protein. The D gene is left open where the match is weak. Where a row states a size, it is once, few, many or the class of an expanded clone; other rows omit it.

TRBV28,NA,TRBJ2-7,TRBD2,TGTGCCAGCAGGCGACTAGCGGGCCGCTACGAGCAGTACTTC,CASRRLAGRYEQYF
TRBV6-4,NA,TRBJ2-3,TRBD2,TGTGCCAGCAGTGACTCCGGCTCGCGGGGGGGGCAGTATTTT,CASSDSGSRGGQYF
TRBV2,NA,TRBJ1-1,NA,TGTGCCAGCAGTGTTTTCGGCGGTAACACTGAAGCTTTCTTT,CASSVFGGNTEAFF
TRBV10-3,NA,TRBJ2-2,NA,TGTGCCATCAGTGACCTCACAGGGTATGGCACCGGGGAGCTGTTTTTT,CAISDLTGYGTGELFF
TRBV19,NA,TRBJ2-3,NA,TGTGCCAGTAGTACAAAATTTAGCACAGATACGCAGTATTTT,CASSTKFSTDTQYF
TRBV11-3,NA,TRBJ2-7,TRBD1,TGTGCCAGCAGCTCGCGACAGGGGAATCCCTACGAGCAGTACTTC,CASSSRQGNPYEQYF
TRBV4-1,NA,TRBJ1-5,NA,TGCGCCAGCAGCCAAGTCGTTGTTAGCAATCAGCCCCAGCATTTT,CASSQVVVSNQPQHF
TRBV28,NA,TRBJ2-6,NA,TGTGCCACCTCGTTGGGGGCCAACGTCCTGACTTTC,CATSLGANVLTF
TRBV6-5,few,TRBJ2-2,TRBD1,TGTGCCAGCAGTCCGACAGGGGCCCCTACTGGGGAGCTGTTTTTT,CASSPTGAPTGELFF
TRBV2,NA,TRBJ1-2,TRBD1,TGTGCCAGCAGTGAACTCCCGACAGGGGGCGGCACCTTC,CASSELPTGGGTF
TRBV2,NA,TRBJ1-6,NA,TGTGCCAGCAGAGACACGCTTTCACCCCTCCACTTT,CASRDTLSPLHF